The 21 T cell receptor beta chains given below trace back to one sample, sequenced in a study of cytomegalovirus exposure and HLA in healthy donors. PCR involved 60 Vbeta and 13 Jbeta primers. Method: immunoSEQ multiplex PCR; TCRdb's copy keeps in-frame clones and lacks some. The sample consists of under 100,000 clones, 55% to 65% of them appearing once. Sequenced input: PBMCs. The receptors were sampled from a woman in her thirties or forties in good health and CMV-seropositive.

The genes are TRBV5-1 and TRBJ1-1; D is ambiguous. This CDR3 comprises 14 residues. CDR1 is SGHRS and CDR2 is YFSETQ in the germline V gene. The V end was cut by 2 bases, the J end by 1 base, with 9 bases between. The CDR3, as DNA: TGCGCCAGCAGCTTTTCGGCGGCGAACACTGAAGCTTTCTTT. The encoded protein is CASSFSAANTEAFF.

This clone occurred once. The gene calls are TRBV18 and TRBJ1-1; 8 nucleotides agree with TRBD1. This CDR3 comprises 16 residues. Germline V CDR1 and CDR2: KGHSH, LQKENI. V lost 4 bases to trimming and J lost 1 base; unmatched junction nucleotides: 8. The CDR3 spells CASSQTGEFRNTEAFF. CDR3 sequence (DNA): TGTGCCAGCTCACAGACAGGGGAATTTAGGAACACTGAAGCTTTCTTT.

J is TRBJ2-7 and V is TRBV7-2; D gene unclear. This CDR3 has 12 residues. V was pared by 4 bases and J by 2 bases, with 6 bases between. In germline, CDR1 is SGHTA, CDR2 FQGNSA. The CDR3 DNA reads as TGTGCCAGCAGCTCCCTTCCCTACGAGCAGTACTTC. Translating it yields CASSSLPYEQYF.

The chain is built from TRBV7-2 and TRBJ2-5, with D tentatively TRBD1 (6 bases). The CDR3 covers 15 residues. Germline V lookup: CDR1 SGHTA, CDR2 FQGNSA. Trimming left V 8 bases short and J 5 bases short, with 21 bases between. The CDR3 region is CASGANQGQGETQYF. CDR3 sequence (DNA): TGTGCCAGCGGGGCGAATCAGGGGCAGGGGGAGACCCAGTACTTC.

With regard to this clone: The same CDR3 can be traced to other DNA sequences in this sample. The chain couples TRBV5-1 to TRBJ2-1; 9 bases map to TRBD2. Germline CDR1 SGHRS, CDR2 YFSETQ. Trimming cost V 4 bases and J 7 bases; bases outside gene matches: 6. The CDR3 is 14 residues long. The CDR3 DNA reads TGCGCCAGCAGCCCCCCGGGACTAGCTAATGAGCAGTTCTTC. Protein sequence: CASSPPGLANEQFF.

This sequence joins TRBV7-8 and TRBJ1-1; 9 bases match TRBD1. Germline V gene data show CDR1 as SGHVS and CDR2 as FQNEAQ. J was trimmed by 3 bases and V by 4 bases; bases with no gene match: 9. The CDR3 is made up of 16 amino acids. CDR3 loop: CASSSFMGQGDTEAFF. CDR3 DNA: TGTGCCAGCAGCTCATTCATGGGACAGGGAGACACTGAAGCTTTCTTT.

The V call is TRBV6-5, the J call TRBJ2-5; D is ambiguous. Germline values: CDR1 MNHEY, CDR2 SVGAGI. The CDR3 covers 12 residues. With 8 bases removed from V and 5 bases from J, the gap between germline ends came to 12 bases. Written as DNA, the CDR3 is TGTGCCAGCGGAGCGTTAATGGAGACCCAGTACTTC. It encodes CASGALMETQYF.

This rearrangement joins TRBV11-2 to TRBJ1-1; a possible D gene is TRBD1 (5 bases). Germline V CDR1 and CDR2: SGHAT, FQNNGV. V lost 2 bases and J 4 bases, leaving 11 bases between the germline ends. This CDR3 has 14 amino acids. The CDR3 loop is CASSLIQGLTEAFF. CDR3 DNA sequence: TGTGCCAGCAGCTTAATTCAGGGCCTCACTGAAGCTTTCTTT.

The chain couples TRBV7-9 to TRBJ2-1, with 10 bases fitting TRBD2. The V segment lost 9 bases and the J segment 9 bases; nucleotides outside the gene matches: 20. Germline V gene sequence: CDR1 SEHNR, CDR2 FQNEAQ (reference sequence). The CDR3 is made up of 17 amino acids. CDR3 residues: CARGLGGKLAGISEQFF. CDR3 coding DNA: TGTGCCAGGGGTTTAGGGGGCAAACTAGCGGGAATAAGTGAGCAGTTCTTC.

This clone is a singleton in its sample. V gene TRBV30 combines with J gene TRBJ1-5, with D unclear. Trimming took 0 bases from V and 0 from J, leaving 9 bases between them. Germline assignment: CDR1 GTSNPN and CDR2 SVGIG (reference sequence). This CDR3 has 15 residues. CDR3 bases: TGTGCCTGGAGTGTCTTGCTCGGTAGCAATCAGCCCCAGCATTTT. Encoded protein: CAWSVLLGSNQPQHF.

The rearrangement joins TRBV7-2 to TRBJ1-1; D unclear. The CDR3 covers 11 residues. CDR1 and CDR2 from the germline V gene are SGHTA and FQGNSA. Trimming cost V 5 bases and J 7 bases, with 8 bases left between them. This CDR3 is CASSPGGEAFF. The CDR3 nucleotides read TGTGCCAGCAGCCCGGGTGGTGAAGCTTTCTTT.

This clone was recorded only once. The chain has TRBV11-2 and TRBJ1-2, with 10 bases identical to TRBD1. CDR1 is SGHAT and CDR2 is FQNNGV in the germline V gene. The length of the CDR3 is 18 residues. Trimming cost V 4 bases and J 7 bases; bases outside gene matches: 18. CDR3 bases: TGTGCCAGCAGCTCCCCGACCATAGACAGGGGGCGAGCGTTTGGCTACACCTTC. This codes for CASSSPTIDRGRAFGYTF.

The V and J genes are TRBV7-8 and TRBJ1-4; D remains ambiguous. Trimming cost V 0 bases and J 11 bases, with 13 bases left between them. The germline V gene encodes CDR1 SGHVS and CDR2 FQNEAQ. The CDR3 length is 14 residues. The CDR3 region is CASSLAFQVTKLFF. The CDR3 DNA follows: TGTGCCAGCAGCTTAGCGTTTCAGGTCACTAAACTGTTTTTT.

A word on this clone: Germline and junction disagree at one end, which may indicate a read error. Other DNA variants within this sample encode the same CDR3. The V and J genes are TRBV7-2 and TRBJ2-5; TRBD1 might be the D (5 bases). Germline values: CDR1 SGHTA, CDR2 FQGNSA. CDR3 size: 15 residues. The chain's CDR3 is CASSWYRSTQETQYF. For the CDR3, the DNA is TGTGCCAGCAGCTGGTACAGGAGTACTCAAGAAACCCAGTACTTC. The full variable domain, rest sourced from reference TRBV7-2 and TRBJ2-5, is GAGVSQSPSNKVTEKGKDVELRCDPISGHTALYWYRQSLGQGLEFLIYFQGNSAPDKSGLPSDRFSAERTGGSVSTLTIQRTQQEDSAVYLCASSWYRSTQETQYFGPGTRLLVL.

J is TRBJ2-5 and V is TRBV27; a weak D match, TRBD2 (6 bases). The CDR3 extends over 15 amino acids. Germline loops: CDR1 MNHEY, CDR2 SMNVEV (reference sequence). The V end lost 1 base, the J end lost 10 bases, and 19 bases lay between the germline ends. CDR3 coding DNA: TGTGCCAGCAGTTTATTTCTAGGCCACCCCGGGGGCCAGTACTTC. Its protein is CASSLFLGHPGGQYF.

This clone occurred a few times. This chain uses TRBV12-5 with TRBJ2-7, with TRBD2 matching over 9 bases. The CDR3 spans 13 residues. The V gene end was trimmed by 3 bases and the J gene end by 3 bases; junction bases not matched to a gene: 0. CDR1 is LGHNT and CDR2 is FRNRAP in the germline V gene. Written as DNA, the CDR3 is TGTGCTAGTGGTTTTAGCGGGAGCTACGAGCAGTACTTC. This sequence encodes CASGFSGSYEQYF.

This chain links TRBV19 with TRBJ2-1; tentative D call: TRBD2 (5 bases). CDR3 length: 12 amino acids. The germline gives CDR1 LNHDA, CDR2 SQIVND (reference sequence). With 4 bases removed from V and 9 bases from J, the gap between germline ends came to 10 bases. CDR3 loop: CASSTQRSEQFF. CDR3 sequence (DNA): TGTGCCAGTAGTACTCAGCGGAGTGAGCAGTTCTTC.

Only a few counts were recorded for this clone. CDR3 coding DNA: TGTGCCAGCAGTTTAGCCCAGGGGTCCGCCTACAATGAGCAGTTCTTC. Protein product: CASSLAQGSAYNEQFF. The rearrangement joins TRBV27 to TRBJ2-1, with a tentative D call TRBD1 (6 bases). Germline V CDR1 and CDR2: MNHEY, SMNVEV (reference sequence). This CDR3 is 16 amino acids long. Trimming removed 2 bases from V and 2 bases from J, with 13 bases in between.

The chain joins TRBV6-1 to TRBJ1-5; 7 bases map to TRBD1. V lost 6 bases and J lost 3; bases outside the gene matches: 5. Per the germline V gene, CDR1 is MNHNS and CDR2 is SASEGT. The CDR3 consists of 14 residues. The CDR3 nucleotides read TGTGCCAGCAGCTTTGACAGGGTCAATCAGCCCCAGCATTTT. This gives the protein CASSFDRVNQPQHF.

V is TRBV28 and J is TRBJ1-2, with D maybe TRBD1 (5 bases). The V end was cut by 4 bases, the J end by 2 bases, with 14 bases between. The V gene's germline CDR1 is MDHEN and CDR2 SYDVKM. The CDR3 consists of 15 residues. CDR3 protein: CASSSSEAGNYGYTF. The DNA for the CDR3 is TGTGCCAGCAGTTCAAGCGAAGCAGGGAACTATGGCTACACCTTC.

This clone appeared a single time. The V call is TRBV7-8, the J call TRBJ2-7, with 14 bases lining up with TRBD2. Trimming took 3 bases from V and 6 from J; bases not matched to a gene: 4. Germline CDR1 and CDR2: SGHVS and FQNEAQ. The CDR3 runs to 15 residues. The CDR3 DNA sequence: TGTGCCAGCAGCTTCAGACTAGCGGGAGGGAGCGAGCAGTACTTC. Amino acid sequence: CASSFRLAGGSEQYF.